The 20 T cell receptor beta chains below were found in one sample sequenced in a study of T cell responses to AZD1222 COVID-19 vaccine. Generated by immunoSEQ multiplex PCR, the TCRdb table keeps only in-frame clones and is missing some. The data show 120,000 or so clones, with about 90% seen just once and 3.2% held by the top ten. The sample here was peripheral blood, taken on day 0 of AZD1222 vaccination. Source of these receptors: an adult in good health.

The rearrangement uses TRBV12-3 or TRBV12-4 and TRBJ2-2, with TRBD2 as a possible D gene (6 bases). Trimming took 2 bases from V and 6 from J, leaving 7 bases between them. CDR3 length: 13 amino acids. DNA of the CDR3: TGTGCCAGCAGTTTACGGGGGTCCGGGGAGCTGTTTTTT. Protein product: CASSLRGSGELFF.

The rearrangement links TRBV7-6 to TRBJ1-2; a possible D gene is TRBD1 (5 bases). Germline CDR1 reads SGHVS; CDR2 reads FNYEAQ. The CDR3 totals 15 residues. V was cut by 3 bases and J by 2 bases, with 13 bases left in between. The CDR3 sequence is CASSLTAPPNYGYTF. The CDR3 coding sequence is TGTGCCAGCAGCTTGACAGCGCCCCCCAACTATGGCTACACCTTC.

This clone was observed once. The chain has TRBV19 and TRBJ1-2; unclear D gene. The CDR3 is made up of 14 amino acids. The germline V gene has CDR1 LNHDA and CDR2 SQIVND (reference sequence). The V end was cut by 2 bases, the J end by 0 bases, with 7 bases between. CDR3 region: CASSISASNYGYTF. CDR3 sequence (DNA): TGTGCCAGTAGTATATCGGCCTCTAACTATGGCTACACCTTC. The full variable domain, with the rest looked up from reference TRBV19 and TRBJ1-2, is DGGITQSPKYLFRKEGQNVTLSCEQNLNHDAMYWYRQDPGQGLRLIYYSQIVNDFQKGDIAEGYSVSREKKESFPLTVTSAQKNPTAFYLCASSISASNYGYTFGSGTRLTVV.

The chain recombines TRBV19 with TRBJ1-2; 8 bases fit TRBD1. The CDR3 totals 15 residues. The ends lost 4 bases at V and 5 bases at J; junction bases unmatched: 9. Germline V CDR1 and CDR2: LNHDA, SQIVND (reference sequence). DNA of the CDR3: TGTGCCAGTAGTACCGCAAAGACAGGGGAGTATGGCTACACCTTC. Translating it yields CASSTAKTGEYGYTF.

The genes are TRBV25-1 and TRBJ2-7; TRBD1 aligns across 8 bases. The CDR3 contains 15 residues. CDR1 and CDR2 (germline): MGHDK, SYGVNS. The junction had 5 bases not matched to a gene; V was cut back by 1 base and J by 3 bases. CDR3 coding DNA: TGTGCCAGCAGTGAATCGGGACAGGCTATCTACGAGCAGTACTTC. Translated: CASSESGQAIYEQYF.

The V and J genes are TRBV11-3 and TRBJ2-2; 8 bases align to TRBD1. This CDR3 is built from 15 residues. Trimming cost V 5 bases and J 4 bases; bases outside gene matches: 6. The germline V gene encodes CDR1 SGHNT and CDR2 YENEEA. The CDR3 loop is CASSPKDRGTGELFF. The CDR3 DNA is TGTGCCAGCAGCCCGAAAGACAGGGGCACCGGGGAGCTGTTTTTT.

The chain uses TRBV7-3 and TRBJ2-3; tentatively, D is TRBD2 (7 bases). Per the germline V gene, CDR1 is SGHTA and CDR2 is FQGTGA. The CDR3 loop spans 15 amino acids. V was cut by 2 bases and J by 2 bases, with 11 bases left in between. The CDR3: CASSLAGANTDTQYF. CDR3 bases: TGTGCCAGCAGCTTAGCGGGGGCCAACACAGATACGCAGTATTTT.

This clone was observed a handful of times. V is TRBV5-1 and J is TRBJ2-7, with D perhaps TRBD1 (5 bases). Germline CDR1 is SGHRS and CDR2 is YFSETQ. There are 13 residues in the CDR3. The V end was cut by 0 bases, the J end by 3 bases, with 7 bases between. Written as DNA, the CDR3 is TGCGCCAGCAGCTTGGACAGGAACTACGAGCAGTACTTC. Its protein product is CASSLDRNYEQYF.

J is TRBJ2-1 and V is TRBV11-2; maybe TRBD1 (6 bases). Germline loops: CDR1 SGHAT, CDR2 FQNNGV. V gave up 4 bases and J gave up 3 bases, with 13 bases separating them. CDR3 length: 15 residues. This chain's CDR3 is CASSYDRPGYNEQFF. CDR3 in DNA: TGTGCCAGCAGCTACGACAGGCCGGGCTACAATGAGCAGTTCTTC. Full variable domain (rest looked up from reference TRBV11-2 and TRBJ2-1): EAGVAQSPRYKIIEKRQSVAFWCNPISGHATLYWYQQILGQGPKLLIQFQNNGVVDDSQLPKDRFSAERLKGVDSTLKIQPAKLEDSAVYLCASSYDRPGYNEQFFGPGTRLTVL.

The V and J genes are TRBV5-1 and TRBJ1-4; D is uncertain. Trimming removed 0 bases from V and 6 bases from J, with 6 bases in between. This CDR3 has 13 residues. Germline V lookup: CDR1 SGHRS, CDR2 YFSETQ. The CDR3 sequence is CASSLAVDEKLFF. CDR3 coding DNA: TGCGCCAGCAGCTTGGCCGTGGATGAAAAACTGTTTTTT.

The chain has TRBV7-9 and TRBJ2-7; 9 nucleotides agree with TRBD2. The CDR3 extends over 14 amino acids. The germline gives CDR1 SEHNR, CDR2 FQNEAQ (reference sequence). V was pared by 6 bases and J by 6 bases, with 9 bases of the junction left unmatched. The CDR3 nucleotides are TGTGCCAGCAGTTCGGGACTAGCCGCCTCCGAGCAGTACTTC. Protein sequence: CASSSGLAASEQYF.

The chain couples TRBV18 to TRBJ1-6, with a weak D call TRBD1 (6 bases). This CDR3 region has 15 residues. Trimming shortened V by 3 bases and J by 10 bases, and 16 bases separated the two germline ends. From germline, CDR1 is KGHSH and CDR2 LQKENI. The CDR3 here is CASSPSQGRGSPLHF. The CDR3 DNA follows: TGTGCCAGCTCACCCTCGCAGGGTAGGGGGTCACCCCTCCACTTT.

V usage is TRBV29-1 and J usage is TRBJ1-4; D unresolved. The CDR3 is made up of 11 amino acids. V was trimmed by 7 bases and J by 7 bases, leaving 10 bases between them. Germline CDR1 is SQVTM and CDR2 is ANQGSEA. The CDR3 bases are TGCAGCGGGGGTTGGGCTGAAAAACTGTTTTTT. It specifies CSGGWAEKLFF. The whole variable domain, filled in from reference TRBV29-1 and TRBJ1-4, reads SAVISQKPSRDICQRGTSLTIQCQVDSQVTMMFWYRQQPGQSLTLIATANQGSEATYESGFVIDKFPISRPNLTFSTLTVSNMSPEDSSIYLCSGGWAEKLFFGSGTQLSVL.

CDR3: CASSPPGAGPEQYF. In nucleotides, the CDR3 is TGTGCCAGCTCACCCCCTGGGGCGGGGCCCGAGCAGTACTTC. The chain joins TRBV18 to TRBJ2-7; TRBD2 is a possible D gene (6 bases). The CDR3 covers 14 residues. Trimming removed 3 bases at V and 6 bases at J, with 15 bases between. Germline V CDR1 and CDR2: KGHSH, LQKENI.

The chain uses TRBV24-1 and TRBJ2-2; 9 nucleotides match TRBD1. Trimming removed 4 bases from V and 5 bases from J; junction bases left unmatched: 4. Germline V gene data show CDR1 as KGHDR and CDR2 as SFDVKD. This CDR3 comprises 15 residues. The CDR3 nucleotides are TGTGCCACCAGTGACAGGGACAGGGTTACCGGGGAGCTGTTTTTT. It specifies CATSDRDRVTGELFF.

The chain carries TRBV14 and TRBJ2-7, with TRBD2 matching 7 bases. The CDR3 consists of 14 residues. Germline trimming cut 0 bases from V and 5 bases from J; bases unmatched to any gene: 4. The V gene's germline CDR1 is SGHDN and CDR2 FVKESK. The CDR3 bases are TGTGCCAGCAGCCAAGAGATAGGGAGGGACGAGCAGTACTTC. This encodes CASSQEIGRDEQYF.

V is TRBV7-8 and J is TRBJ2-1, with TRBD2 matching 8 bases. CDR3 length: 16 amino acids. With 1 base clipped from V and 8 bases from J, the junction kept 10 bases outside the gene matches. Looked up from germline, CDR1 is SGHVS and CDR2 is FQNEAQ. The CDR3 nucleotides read TGTGCCAGCAGCTTAGGGCTAGCGGGTATATGGGATGAGCAGTTCTTC. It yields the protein CASSLGLAGIWDEQFF.

CDR3 sequence reads: CASSQDRAEESGYTF. In DNA form, the CDR3 reads TGCGCCAGCAGCCAAGATAGGGCCGAAGAGAGTGGCTACACCTTC. The chain combines TRBV4-1 with TRBJ1-2; D is unclear. Trimming took 0 bases from V and 7 from J, leaving 15 bases between them. Per germline, CDR1 MGHRA and CDR2 YSYEKL. CDR3 length: 15 amino acids.

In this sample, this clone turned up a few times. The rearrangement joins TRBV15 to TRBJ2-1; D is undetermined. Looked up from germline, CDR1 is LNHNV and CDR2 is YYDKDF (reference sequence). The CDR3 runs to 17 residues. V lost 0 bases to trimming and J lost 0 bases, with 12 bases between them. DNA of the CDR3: TGTGCCACCAGCAGAGATCACAGTGAAAGCTCCTACAATGAGCAGTTCTTC. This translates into CATSRDHSESSYNEQFF.

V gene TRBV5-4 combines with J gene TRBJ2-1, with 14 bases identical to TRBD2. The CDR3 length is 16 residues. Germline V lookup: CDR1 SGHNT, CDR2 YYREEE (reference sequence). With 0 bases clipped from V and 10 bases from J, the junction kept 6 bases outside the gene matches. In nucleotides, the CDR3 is TGTGCCAGCAGCTTGGGACTAGCGGGAGGGTACGGGGAGCAGTTCTTC. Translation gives CASSLGLAGGYGEQFF. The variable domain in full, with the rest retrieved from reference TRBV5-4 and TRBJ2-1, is ETGVTQSPTHLIKTRGQQVTLRCSSQSGHNTVSWYQQALGQGPQFIFQYYREEENGRGNFPPRFSGLQFPNYSSELNVNALELDDSALYLCASSLGLAGGYGEQFFGPGTRLTVL.